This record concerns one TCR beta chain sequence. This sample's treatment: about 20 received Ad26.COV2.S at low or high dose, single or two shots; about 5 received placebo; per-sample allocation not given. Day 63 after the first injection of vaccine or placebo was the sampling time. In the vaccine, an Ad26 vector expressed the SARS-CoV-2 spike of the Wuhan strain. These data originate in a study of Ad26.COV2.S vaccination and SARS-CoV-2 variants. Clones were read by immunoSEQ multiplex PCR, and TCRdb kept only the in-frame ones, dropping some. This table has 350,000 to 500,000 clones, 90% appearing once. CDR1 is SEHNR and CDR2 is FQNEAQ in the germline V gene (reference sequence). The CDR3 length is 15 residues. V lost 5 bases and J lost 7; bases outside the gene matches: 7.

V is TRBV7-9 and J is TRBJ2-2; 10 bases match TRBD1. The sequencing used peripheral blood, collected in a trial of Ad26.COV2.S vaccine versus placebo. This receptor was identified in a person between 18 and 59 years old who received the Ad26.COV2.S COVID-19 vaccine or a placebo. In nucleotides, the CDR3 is TGTGCCAGCAGCGGCCGGACAGGGGGAGGCGGGGAGCTGTTTTTT. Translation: CASSGRTGGGGELFF.